The next 10 T cell receptor beta chains were all read from a single sample in a study of T cell repertoires in cytomegalovirus infection (dated by TCRdb to between 2018 and 2020). Antigen specificity for these receptors is unknown. Sequencing was carried out with an Illumina HiSeq 1500. The public reads were reanalyzed by TCRdb: fastp trimming at Q25, MiXCR alignment, in-frame beta chains only. CDR3 protein duplicates are merged, each entry listing the most common genes and DNA. The sample profile shows about 920,000 distinct CDR3 sequences; 31% of them were found once. 10% to 15% of the sample is taken by the ten largest. This specimen's treatment or condition label, per the study, means: in vitro stimulation with specific CMV peptide epitopes to enrich CMV-specific T cells. The material sequenced was cultured CD8+ T cells from PBMCs, taken from culture after CMV antigen stimulation. The receptors originated from a human donor in good health (CMV status not recorded). Some clones in this sample may be carry-over from other donors' samples.

In this sample, this clonotype turned up once. The chain recombines TRBV13 with TRBJ1-6; no clear D. The CDR3 sequence is 11 residues long. The germline gives CDR1 PRHDT, CDR2 FYEKMQ (reference sequence). Trimming cost V 3 bases and J 11 bases, with 5 bases left between them. The DNA for the CDR3 is TGTGCCAGCAGCTTTCGTGCACCCCTCCACTTT. Amino acid sequence: CASSFRAPLHF.

This clonotype was picked up a small number of times. V is TRBV12-3 or TRBV12-4 and J is TRBJ2-1; D not resolved. The CDR3 contains 11 residues. Trimming pared 10 bases from V and 7 bases from J, leaving 11 bases between. The CDR3 protein is CATSLGNEQFF. The CDR3 nucleotides are TGTGCCACCTCCCTCGGGAATGAGCAGTTCTTC.

The chain joins TRBV23-1 to TRBJ2-1; no clear D gene. TRBV23-1 is an ORF for which the function is uncertain. The ends were cut back, 2 bases at V and 3 bases at J, with 11 bases in the middle. This CDR3 is built from 15 residues. The CDR3 here is CASSQGRPYYNEQFF. CDR3 in DNA: TGCGCCAGCAGTCAAGGCAGACCCTACTACAATGAGCAGTTCTTC.

The rearrangement joins TRBV4-1 to TRBJ1-2; D is unclear. Per germline, CDR1 MGHRA and CDR2 YSYEKL. Trimming removed 0 bases from V and 6 bases from J, with 8 bases in between. The CDR3 spans 13 residues. The CDR3 bases are TGCGCCAGCAGCCAAGAAGGGCCTCATGGCTACACCTTC. Translated, it gives CASSQEGPHGYTF.

In regard to this clonotype: This clone may be a read error of a much larger clone one base away. The chain uses TRBV7-6 and TRBJ2-5, with a possible D match to TRBD1 (6 bases). Germline lookup yields CDR1 SGHVS and CDR2 FNYEAQ. This CDR3 comprises 14 residues. CDR3 bases: TGTGCCTGCAGCTATCAACAGGGCGAAGAGACCCAGTACTTC. Amino acids: CACSYQQGEETQYF.

The table lists this clonotype with a few counts. V usage is TRBV10-3 and J usage is TRBJ1-1; D is undetermined. V lost 4 bases, J lost 7 bases, and 7 bases lay in between. The CDR3 is 11 residues long. Germline assignment: CDR1 ENHRY and CDR2 SYGVKD. CDR3 sequence: CAISGAVEAFF. CDR3 nucleotides: TGTGCCATCAGTGGAGCCGTTGAAGCTTTCTTT.

This chain uses TRBV7-9 with TRBJ1-5, with D tentatively TRBD1 (5 bases). This CDR3 is built from 17 residues. Germline V lookup: CDR1 SEHNR, CDR2 FQNEAQ (reference sequence). Trimming took off 4 bases at V and 2 bases at J, with 18 bases between the two ends. The CDR3 sequence: CASSSRDSSGGNQPQHF. CDR3 bases: TGTGCCAGCAGCTCCAGAGACAGTTCAGGCGGCAATCAGCCCCAGCATTTT.

This clonotype was seen more than once but under ten times. The V and J genes are TRBV27 and TRBJ2-7; 10 bases are shared with TRBD1. V shed 5 bases, J shed 7 bases, and the junction held 5 bases outside the gene matches. This CDR3 has 13 residues. Per the germline V gene, CDR1 is MNHEY and CDR2 is SMNVEV (reference sequence). The CDR3: CASSRQGAREQYV. The CDR3 DNA follows: TGTGCCAGCAGTAGACAGGGGGCGCGAGAGCAGTACGTC.

This chain uses TRBV7-3 with TRBJ1-2, with unresolved D. The germline gives CDR1 SGHTA, CDR2 FQGTGA. CDR3 length: 14 residues. The V and J ends lost 2 bases and 7 bases respectively, with 14 bases between them. CDR3 DNA sequence: TGTGCCAGCAGCTTAGTAGGTGGCAAAACTGGCTACACCTTC. It encodes CASSLVGGKTGYTF.

Worth noting for this clonotype: A much larger clone differs by one base, so this may be a read error. The chain employs TRBV7-6 and TRBJ2-2; 10 bases align to TRBD1. The CDR3 is 15 amino acids. Germline assignment: CDR1 SGHVS and CDR2 FNYEAQ. V trimming: 3 bases; J trimming: 10 bases; junction bases outside the gene matches: 8. In nucleotides, the CDR3 is TGTGCCAGCAGCTTGGCCGAGACAGGGGGCGAGGAGCTGTTTTTT. Its protein product is CASSLAETGGEELFF.